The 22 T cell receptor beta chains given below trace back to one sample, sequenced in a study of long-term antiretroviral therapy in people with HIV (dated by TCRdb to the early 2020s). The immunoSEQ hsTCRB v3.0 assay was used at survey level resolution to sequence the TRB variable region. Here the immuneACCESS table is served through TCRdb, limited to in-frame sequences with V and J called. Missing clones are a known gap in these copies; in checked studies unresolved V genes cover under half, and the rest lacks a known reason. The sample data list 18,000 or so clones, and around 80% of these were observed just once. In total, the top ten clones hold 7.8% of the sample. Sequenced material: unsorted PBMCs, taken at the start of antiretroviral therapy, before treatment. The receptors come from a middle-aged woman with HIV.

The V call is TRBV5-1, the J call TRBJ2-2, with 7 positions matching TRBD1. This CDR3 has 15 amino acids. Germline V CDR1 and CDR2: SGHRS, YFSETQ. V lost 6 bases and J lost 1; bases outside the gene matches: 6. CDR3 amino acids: CASTQGQMNTGELFF. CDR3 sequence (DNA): TGCGCCAGCACCCAGGGACAGATGAACACCGGGGAGCTGTTTTTT.

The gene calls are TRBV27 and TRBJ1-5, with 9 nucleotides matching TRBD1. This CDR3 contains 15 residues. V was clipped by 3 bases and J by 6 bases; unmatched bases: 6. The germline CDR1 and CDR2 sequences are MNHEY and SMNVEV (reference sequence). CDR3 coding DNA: TGTGCCAGCAGTTTGGGGGGACAGGGCGGTCAGCCCCAGCATTTT. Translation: CASSLGGQGGQPQHF.

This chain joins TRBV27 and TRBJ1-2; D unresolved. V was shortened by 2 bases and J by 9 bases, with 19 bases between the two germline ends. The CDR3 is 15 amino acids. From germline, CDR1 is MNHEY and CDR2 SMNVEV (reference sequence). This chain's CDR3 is CASSLMLIPGSRYTF. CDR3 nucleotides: TGTGCCAGCAGTTTAATGTTAATTCCGGGGTCCCGCTACACCTTC.

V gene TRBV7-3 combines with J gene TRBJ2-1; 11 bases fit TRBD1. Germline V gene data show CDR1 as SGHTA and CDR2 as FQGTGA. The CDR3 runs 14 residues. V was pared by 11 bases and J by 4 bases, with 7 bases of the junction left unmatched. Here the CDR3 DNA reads TGTGCCTGCTCGCGGGACAGGGGGTACAATGAGCAGTTCTTC. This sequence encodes CACSRDRGYNEQFF.

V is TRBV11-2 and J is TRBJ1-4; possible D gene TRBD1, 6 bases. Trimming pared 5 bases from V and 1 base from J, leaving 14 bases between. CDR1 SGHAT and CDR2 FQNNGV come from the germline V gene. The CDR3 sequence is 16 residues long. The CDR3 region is CASSIRTALTNEKLFF. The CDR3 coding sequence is TGTGCCAGCAGCATTAGGACAGCCTTAACTAATGAAAAACTGTTTTTT.

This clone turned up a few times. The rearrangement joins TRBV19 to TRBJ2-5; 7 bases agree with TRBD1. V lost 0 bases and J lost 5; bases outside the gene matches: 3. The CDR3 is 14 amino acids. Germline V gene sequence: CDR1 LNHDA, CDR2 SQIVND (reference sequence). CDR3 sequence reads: CASSIEGRGETQYF. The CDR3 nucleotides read TGTGCCAGTAGTATAGAGGGCAGGGGGGAGACCCAGTACTTC.

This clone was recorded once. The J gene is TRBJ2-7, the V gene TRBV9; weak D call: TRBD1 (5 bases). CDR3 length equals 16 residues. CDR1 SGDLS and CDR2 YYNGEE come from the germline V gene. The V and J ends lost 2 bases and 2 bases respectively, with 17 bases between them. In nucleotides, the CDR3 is TGTGCCAGCAGCGTGTGGAGTGGGGCAGGAGCCTACGAGCAGTACTTC. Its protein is CASSVWSGAGAYEQYF.

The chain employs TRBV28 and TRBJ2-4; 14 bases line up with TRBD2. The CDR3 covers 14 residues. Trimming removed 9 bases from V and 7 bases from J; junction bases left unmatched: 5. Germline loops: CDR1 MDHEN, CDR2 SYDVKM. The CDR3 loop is CASGTSGGGNIQYF. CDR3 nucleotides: TGTGCCAGTGGGACTAGCGGGGGTGGGAACATTCAGTACTTC.

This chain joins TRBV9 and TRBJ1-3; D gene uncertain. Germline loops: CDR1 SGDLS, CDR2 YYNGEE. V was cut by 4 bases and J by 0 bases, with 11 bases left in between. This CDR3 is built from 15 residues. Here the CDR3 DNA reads TGTGCCAGCAGCTCCCGGGCCCCCTCTGGAAACACCATATATTTT. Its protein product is CASSSRAPSGNTIYF.

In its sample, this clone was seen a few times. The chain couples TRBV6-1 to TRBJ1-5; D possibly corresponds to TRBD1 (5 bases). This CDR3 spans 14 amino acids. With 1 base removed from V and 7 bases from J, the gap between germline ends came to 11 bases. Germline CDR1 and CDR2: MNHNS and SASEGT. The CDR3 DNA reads TGTGCCAGCAGTGAAGGGCAGGGCGGCCAGCCCCAGCATTTT. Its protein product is CASSEGQGGQPQHF.

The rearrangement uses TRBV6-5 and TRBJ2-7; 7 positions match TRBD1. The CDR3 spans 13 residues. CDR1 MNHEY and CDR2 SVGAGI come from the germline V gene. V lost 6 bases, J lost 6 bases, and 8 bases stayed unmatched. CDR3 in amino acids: CASSSRGSREQYF. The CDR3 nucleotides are TGTGCCAGCAGCTCCAGGGGGAGTCGCGAGCAGTACTTC.

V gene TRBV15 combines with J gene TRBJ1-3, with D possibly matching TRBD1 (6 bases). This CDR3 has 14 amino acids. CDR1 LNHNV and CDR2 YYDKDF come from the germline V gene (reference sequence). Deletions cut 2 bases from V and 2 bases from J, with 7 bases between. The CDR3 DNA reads TGTGCCACCAGCAGACAGGGGACTGGAAACACCATATATTTT. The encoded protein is CATSRQGTGNTIYF. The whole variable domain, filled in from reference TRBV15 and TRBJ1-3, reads DAMVIQNPRYQVTQFGKPVTLSCSQTLNHNVMYWYQQKSSQAPKLLFHYYDKDFNNEADTPDNFQSRRPNTSFCFLDIRSPGLGDTAMYLCATSRQGTGNTIYFGEGSWLTVV.

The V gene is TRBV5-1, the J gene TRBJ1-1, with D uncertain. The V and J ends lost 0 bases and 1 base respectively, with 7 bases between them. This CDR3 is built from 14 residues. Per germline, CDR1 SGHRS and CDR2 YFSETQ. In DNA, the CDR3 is TGCGCCAGCAGCTTGGAAGGGTGGAACACTGAAGCTTTCTTT. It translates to CASSLEGWNTEAFF. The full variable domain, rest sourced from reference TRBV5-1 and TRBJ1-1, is KAGVTQTPRYLIKTRGQQVTLSCSPISGHRSVSWYQQTPGQGLQFLFEYFSETQRNKGNFPGRFSGRQFSNSRSEMNVSTLELGDSALYLCASSLEGWNTEAFFGQGTRLTVV.

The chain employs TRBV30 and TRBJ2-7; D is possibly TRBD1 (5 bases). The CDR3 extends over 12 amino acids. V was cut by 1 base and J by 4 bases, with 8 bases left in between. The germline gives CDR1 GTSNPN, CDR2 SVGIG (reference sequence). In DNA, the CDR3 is TGTGCCTGGAGTGCCCAGGGATACGAGCAGTACTTC. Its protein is CAWSAQGYEQYF.

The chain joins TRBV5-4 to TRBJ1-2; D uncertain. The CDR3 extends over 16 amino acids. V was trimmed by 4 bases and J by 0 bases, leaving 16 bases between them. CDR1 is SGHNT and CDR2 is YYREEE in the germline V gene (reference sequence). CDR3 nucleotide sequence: TGTGCCAGCAGCCCCCCCCCACCGGAGGCTAACTATGGCTACACCTTC. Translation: CASSPPPPEANYGYTF. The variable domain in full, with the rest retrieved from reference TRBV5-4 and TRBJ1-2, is ETGVTQSPTHLIKTRGQQVTLRCSSQSGHNTVSWYQQALGQGPQFIFQYYREEENGRGNFPPRFSGLQFPNYSSELNVNALELDDSALYLCASSPPPPEANYGYTFGSGTRLTVV.

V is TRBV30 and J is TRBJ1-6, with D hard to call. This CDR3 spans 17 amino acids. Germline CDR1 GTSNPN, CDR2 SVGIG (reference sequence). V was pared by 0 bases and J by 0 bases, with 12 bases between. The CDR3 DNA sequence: TGTGCCTGGAGTGTAATGCAAGTGAGCTCCTATAATTCACCCCTCCACTTT. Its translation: CAWSVMQVSSYNSPLHF.

The CDR3 DNA reads as TGTGCCATCCGATGGGACCCCGGTGACGAGCAGTACTTC. This gives the protein CAIRWDPGDEQYF. The V call is TRBV10-3, the J call TRBJ2-7; D may be TRBD1 or TRBD2 (5 bases each). Germline V gene sequence: CDR1 ENHRY, CDR2 SYGVKD. Trimming took off 8 bases at V and 5 bases at J, with 16 bases between the two ends. The CDR3 has 13 residues.

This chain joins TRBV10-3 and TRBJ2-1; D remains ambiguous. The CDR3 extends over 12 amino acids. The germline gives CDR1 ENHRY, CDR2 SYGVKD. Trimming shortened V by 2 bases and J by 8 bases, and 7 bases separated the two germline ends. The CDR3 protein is CAISERLDEQFF. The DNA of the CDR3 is TGTGCCATCAGTGAGAGGTTGGATGAGCAGTTCTTC.

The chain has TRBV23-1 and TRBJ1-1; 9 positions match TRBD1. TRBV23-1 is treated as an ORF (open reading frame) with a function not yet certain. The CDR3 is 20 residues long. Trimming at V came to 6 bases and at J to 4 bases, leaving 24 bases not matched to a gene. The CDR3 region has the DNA TGCGCCAGCAGGCAAAATTGCCAGAGGACAGGGGAGATCATGGGCACTGAAGCTTTCTTT. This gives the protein CASRQNCQRTGEIMGTEAFF.

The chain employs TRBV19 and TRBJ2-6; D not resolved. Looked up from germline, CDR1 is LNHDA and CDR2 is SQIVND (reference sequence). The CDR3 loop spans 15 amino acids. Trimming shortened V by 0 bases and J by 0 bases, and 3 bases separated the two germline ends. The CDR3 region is CASSIDSSGANVLTF. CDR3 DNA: TGTGCCAGTAGTATAGACAGCTCTGGGGCCAACGTCCTGACTTTC.

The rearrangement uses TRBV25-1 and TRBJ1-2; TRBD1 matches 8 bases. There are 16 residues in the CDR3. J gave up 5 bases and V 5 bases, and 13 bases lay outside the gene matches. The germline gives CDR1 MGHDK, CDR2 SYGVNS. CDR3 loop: CASSQNGGQAAYGYTF. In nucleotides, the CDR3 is TGTGCCAGCAGTCAAAACGGGGGACAGGCGGCATATGGCTACACCTTC.

CDR3: CASSPGLAGLNTGELFF. The CDR3 coding sequence is TGTGCCAGCTCACCGGGACTAGCGGGGTTGAACACCGGGGAGCTGTTTTTT. This chain uses TRBV18 with TRBJ2-2, with TRBD2 identical over 13 bases. Germline V CDR1 and CDR2: KGHSH, LQKENI. Trimming cost V 3 bases and J 1 base; bases outside gene matches: 2. The CDR3 is made up of 17 amino acids.